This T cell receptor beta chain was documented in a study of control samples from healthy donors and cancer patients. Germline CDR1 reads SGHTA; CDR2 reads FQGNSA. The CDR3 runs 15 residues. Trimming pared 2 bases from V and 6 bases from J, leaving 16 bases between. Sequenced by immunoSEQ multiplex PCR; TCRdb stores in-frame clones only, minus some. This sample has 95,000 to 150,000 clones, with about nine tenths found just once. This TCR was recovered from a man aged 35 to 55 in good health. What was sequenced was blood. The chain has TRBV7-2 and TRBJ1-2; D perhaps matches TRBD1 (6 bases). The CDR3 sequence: CASSLYLGQGNGYTF. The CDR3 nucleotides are TGTGCCAGCAGCTTATATTTAGGGCAGGGGAATGGCTACACCTTC.